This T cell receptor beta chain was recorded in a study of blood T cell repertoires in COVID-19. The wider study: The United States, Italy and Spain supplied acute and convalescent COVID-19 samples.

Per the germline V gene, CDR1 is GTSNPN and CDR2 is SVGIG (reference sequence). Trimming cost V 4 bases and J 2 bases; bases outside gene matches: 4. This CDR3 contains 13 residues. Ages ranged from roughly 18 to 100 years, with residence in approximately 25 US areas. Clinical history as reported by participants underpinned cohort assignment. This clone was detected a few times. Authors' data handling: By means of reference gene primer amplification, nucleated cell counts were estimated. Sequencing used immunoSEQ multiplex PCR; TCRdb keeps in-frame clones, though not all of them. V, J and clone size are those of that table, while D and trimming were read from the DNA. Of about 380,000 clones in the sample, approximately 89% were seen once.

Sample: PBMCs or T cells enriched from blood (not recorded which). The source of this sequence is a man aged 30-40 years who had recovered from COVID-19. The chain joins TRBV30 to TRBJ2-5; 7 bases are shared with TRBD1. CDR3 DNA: TGTGCCTGGAAATCAGGGGGTCAAGAGACCCAGTACTTC. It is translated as CAWKSGGQETQYF.